A selection of T cell receptor beta chains follows, all from one sample in a study of a mutant IDH1 vaccine in newly diagnosed glioma. Measured with immunoSEQ multiplex PCR; TCRdb has only the in-frame clones, and not every one. The sample has tens of thousands of clones, almost 85% seen once. The antigens these receptors bind are not known. The source was PBMCs, collected from a glioma patient whose treatment included an IDH1 peptide vaccine. These receptors were obtained from a man aged 25-45 years with glioma. CDR3s leave out the opening cysteine and the closing phenylalanine or tryptophan.

j_gene,v_gene,CDR3aa
TRBJ2-5,TRBV2,ASSEEGETQY
TRBJ2-7,TRBV6-5,ASRTLPTYEQY
TRBJ1-2,TRBV5-1,ASSLSASYGYT
TRBJ1-1,TRBV27,ASSLSWGLNEAF
TRBJ2-2,TRBV6-5,ASSYSGDTGELF
TRBJ1-1,TRBV6-5,ASRNWGGTEAF
TRBJ2-5,TRBV5-1,ASSQTSGKETQY
TRBJ1-4,TRBV5-1,ASSPVPGQGLNEKLF
TRBJ2-1,TRBV5-1,ASSSTSGSSNEQF
TRBJ2-7,TRBV5-6,ASSQGVGGLSYEQY
TRBJ2-7,TRBV5-5,ASSQDYGTYEQY
TRBJ1-2,TRBV2,ASSTDSRGYGYT
TRBJ1-3,TRBV12-5,ASGLPYSGNTIY
TRBJ1-1,TRBV18,ASSPQRAGTEAF
TRBJ1-1,TRBV7-8,ASIPNRDRLKEAF
TRBJ1-1,TRBV29-1,SVWMLGAEAF
TRBJ2-1,TRBV6-4,ASSASGGVSYNEQF
TRBJ2-7,TRBV5-4,ASSPGGGQGIYEQY
TRBJ2-5,TRBV2,ASKNLGETQY